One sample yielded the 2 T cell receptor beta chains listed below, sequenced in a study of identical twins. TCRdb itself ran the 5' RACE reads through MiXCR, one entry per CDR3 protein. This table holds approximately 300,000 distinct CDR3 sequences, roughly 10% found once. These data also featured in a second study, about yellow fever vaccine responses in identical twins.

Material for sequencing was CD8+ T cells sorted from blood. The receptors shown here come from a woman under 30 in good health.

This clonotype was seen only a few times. DNA of the CDR3: TGTGCCAGCAGTTTTGACAGGGGGCTTCCTTGGGGCTACACCTTC. It specifies CASSFDRGLPWGYTF. V gene TRBV12-3 or TRBV12-4 combines with J gene TRBJ1-2, with TRBD1 matching over 10 bases. The CDR3 has 15 amino acids. After removal of 3 bases from V and 8 bases from J, the junction contained 9 bases not matched to a gene.

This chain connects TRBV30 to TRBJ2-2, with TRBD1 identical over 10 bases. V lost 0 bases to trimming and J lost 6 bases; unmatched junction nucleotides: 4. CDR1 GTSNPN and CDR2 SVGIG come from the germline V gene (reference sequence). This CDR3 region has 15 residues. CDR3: CAWSVLGQGAGELFF. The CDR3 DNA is TGTGCCTGGAGTGTACTTGGACAGGGGGCCGGGGAGCTGTTTTTT.